This TCR beta chain was retrieved from a study of shared clonotypes between healthy human individuals. Study outcomes and limitations: Compared with memory subsets, naive subsets generally had larger estimated richness. Despite large depth, sorted-subset datasets appeared incompletely sequenced.

This CDR3 is built from 13 residues. The germline V gene encodes CDR1 MGHRA and CDR2 YSYEKL. Deletions cut 5 bases from V and 6 bases from J, with 13 bases between. Of note for this clone: Antigen unknown.

The method was immunoSEQ multiplex PCR; TCRdb's version includes in-frame clones alone and lacks a portion of them. The sample consists of a few hundred thousand clones, around 95% of them appearing once. Only CD45RO-negative cells positively selected for CCR7 counted as naive CD8 cells, so terminally differentiated effector memory CD45RA+ cells were excluded. Sequenced material: naive CD8+ T cells sorted from blood. This sequence joins TRBV4-1 and TRBJ1-1, with D tentatively TRBD1 (5 bases). The TCR sequence derives from a woman in her twenties or thirties in good health. CDR3 sequence (DNA): TGCGCCAGCAGCTCCCTCAGGGACCCTGAAGCTTTCTTT. Its protein product is CASSSLRDPEAFF.